Sequencing of this T cell receptor (beta chain) was carried out in a study of Graves' ophthalmopathy and Graves' hyperthyroidism. Whole-study findings and limits: Prediction of ophthalmopathy progression reached roughly 70% sensitivity and nearly 75% specificity.

Other autoimmune diseases, uncontrolled infections, pregnancy or lactation ruled patients out of participation. The evidence that diagnosis relied on was clinical symptoms, serum thyroxine, TRAb, thyroid ultrasound and orbital computed tomography. This CDR3 is 15 amino acids long. CDR1 is ENHRY and CDR2 is SYGVKD in the germline V gene. As the template, RNA transcripts were used to amplify TCR beta CDR3 regions. The authors performed first-round RT-PCR with HTBI primers and then a second-round multiplex PCR. From the multiplex PCR reads, TCRdb called clonotypes with MiXCR, one entry per CDR3 protein. The data show roughly 600,000 distinct CDR3 sequences, under 45% seen once. The sample holds many counts of this clonotype. Its antigen is unidentified. The junction shows a germline mismatch at one end, possibly a read error.

The genes are TRBV10-3 and TRBJ2-7; 10 nucleotides agree with TRBD2. This sequence originates from an adult man with Graves' hyperthyroidism. Sequencing used peripheral blood or thyroid tissue (not recorded which). The CDR3 region has the DNA TGTGCCGTCAGCGATACTAGCGGGGACTCCTACGAGCAGTACTTC. Protein: CAVSDTSGDSYEQYF.